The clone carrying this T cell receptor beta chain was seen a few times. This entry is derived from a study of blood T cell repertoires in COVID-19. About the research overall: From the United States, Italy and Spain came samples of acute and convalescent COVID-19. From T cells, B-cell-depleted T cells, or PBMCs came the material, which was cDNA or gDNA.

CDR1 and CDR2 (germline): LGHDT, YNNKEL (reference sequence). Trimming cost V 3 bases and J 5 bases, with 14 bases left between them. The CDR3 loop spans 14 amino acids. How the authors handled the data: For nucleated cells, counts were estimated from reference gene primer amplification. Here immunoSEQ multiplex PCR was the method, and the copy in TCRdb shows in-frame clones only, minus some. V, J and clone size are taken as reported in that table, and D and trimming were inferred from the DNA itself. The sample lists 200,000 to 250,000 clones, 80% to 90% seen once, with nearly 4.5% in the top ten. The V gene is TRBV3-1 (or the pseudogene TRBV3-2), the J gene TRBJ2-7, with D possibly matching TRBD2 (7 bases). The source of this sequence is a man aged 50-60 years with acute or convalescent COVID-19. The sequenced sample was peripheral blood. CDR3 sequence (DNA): TGTGCCAGCAGCCACCCCTCGGGGGGCAACGAGCAGTACTTC. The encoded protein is CASSHPSGGNEQYF.